This T cell receptor (beta chain) comes out of a study of regulatory T cells in long-lasting Graves disease. Points on this clonotype: A junction end diverges from the germline sequence, so it may reflect a read error.

This CDR3 is 17 amino acids long. Germline CDR1 is ENHRY and CDR2 is SYGVKD. The time point is: newly diagnosed GD, antithyroid drugs for less than 3 months. Preparation of the TCR library used RNA extracted from PBMCs. By American Thyroid Association guidelines, Graves' disease was diagnosed in the cohort. EDTA tubes held roughly 9.2 milliliters of peripheral blood from each patient. CDR3 regions were amplified by Arm-PCR using iRepertoire HTBI primers to build TCR beta libraries. TCRdb re-analysed the multiplex PCR reads in MiXCR, keeping a single row per CDR3 protein. The table includes 240,000 or so distinct CDR3 sequences, around 20% detected once.

J is TRBJ1-1 and V is TRBV10-3; a possible D gene is TRBD1 (5 bases). Sample: peripheral blood mononuclear cells (PBMCs), taken at new diagnosis, from a patient treated with antithyroid drugs. This TCR derives from a female donor with Graves disease. CDR3 in amino acids: CATSEFREGAMNTEAFF. The CDR3 DNA reads TGTGCCACCAGTGAGTTTAGGGAAGGGGCCATGAACACTGAAGCTTTCTTT.